One and the same sample provided the 5 T cell receptor beta chains below, sequenced in a study of blood T cell repertoires in COVID-19 (dated by TCRdb to the early 2020s). The method behind the library was the immunoSEQ multiplex PCR assay. This immuneACCESS table, as held by TCRdb, lists in-frame sequences with V and J called but not all clones. Of the missing ones, under half trace to an unresolved V gene in checked studies; the others have no known cause. The sample includes under 200,000 clones, with approximately 79% observed a single time. More than 7% of the sample is held by the ten biggest clonotypes. Source material: peripheral blood. These receptors all come from a woman in her sixties with COVID-19, enrolled during active disease.

The chain uses TRBV3-1 (or the pseudogene TRBV3-2) and TRBJ2-5; no clear D gene. Germline assignment: CDR1 LGHDT and CDR2 YNNKEL (reference sequence). This CDR3 contains 13 residues. V dropped 4 bases and J dropped 1 base, with 7 bases sitting between them. This CDR3 is CASSLGPQETQYF. In nucleotides, the CDR3 is TGTGCCAGCAGCCTTGGGCCCCAAGAGACCCAGTACTTC.

A single count supports this clone. The chain couples TRBV3-1 (or the pseudogene TRBV3-2) to TRBJ1-5, with TRBD1 matching over 7 bases. This CDR3 has 15 residues. Germline lookup yields CDR1 LGHDT and CDR2 YNNKEL (reference sequence). The J segment lost 2 bases and the V segment lost 3 bases, leaving 4 bases of the junction unmatched. CDR3 nucleotides: TGTGCCAGCAGCCATTCCGGGACAGGCAATCAGCCCCAGCATTTT. Translating it yields CASSHSGTGNQPQHF.

This chain links TRBV7-2 with TRBJ2-1, with D possibly matching TRBD2 (6 bases). The germline V gene has CDR1 SGHTA and CDR2 FQGNSA. V lost 2 bases to trimming and J lost 6 bases, with 17 bases between them. The CDR3 is 16 amino acids. CDR3 nucleotides: TGTGCCAGCAGCTTAAATATCGCGGGAAGAGGCAATGAGCAGTTCTTC. Its translation: CASSLNIAGRGNEQFF. Full variable domain (missing parts from reference TRBV7-2 and TRBJ2-1): GAGVSQSPSNKVTEKGKDVELRCDPISGHTALYWYRQSLGQGLEFLIYFQGNSAPDKSGLPSDRFSAERTGGSVSTLTIQRTQQEDSAVYLCASSLNIAGRGNEQFFGPGTRLTVL.

The J gene is TRBJ1-1, the V gene TRBV3-1 (or the pseudogene TRBV3-2), with D maybe TRBD1 (6 bases). Germline V gene sequence: CDR1 LGHDT, CDR2 YNNKEL (reference sequence). Trimming took 4 bases from V and 0 from J, leaving 9 bases between them. The CDR3 contains 14 residues. The DNA for the CDR3 is TGTGCCAGCAGCCGGCAGGGGATGAACACTGAAGCTTTCTTT. This codes for CASSRQGMNTEAFF.

The genes are TRBV2 and TRBJ1-6; tentatively, D is TRBD1 (6 bases). V was trimmed by 4 bases and J by 8 bases, leaving 12 bases between them. The CDR3 runs to 14 residues. CDR1 is SNHLY and CDR2 is FYNNEI in the germline V gene. CDR3 DNA sequence: TGTGCCAGCAGTGGAGCGGGGGCTCATTCACCCCTCCACTTT. Residues: CASSGAGAHSPLHF. Full variable domain (remainder filled in from reference TRBV2 and TRBJ1-6): EPEVTQTPSHQVTQMGQEVILRCVPISNHLYFYWYRQILGQKVEFLVSFYNNEISEKSEIFDDQFSVERPDGSNFTLKIRSTKLEDSAMYFCASSGAGAHSPLHFGNGTRLTVT.